These T cell receptor beta chains were read from a single sample in a study of cytomegalovirus exposure and HLA in healthy donors. The protocol was immunoSEQ multiplex PCR, while the TCRdb copy is restricted to in-frame clones and leaves out a portion. The table lists 150,000 to 200,000 clones, approximately 80% of them singletons. The sample taken for sequencing was PBMCs. These receptors were obtained from a boy between 10 and 17 years old in good health and CMV-seronegative. Both conserved end residues are part of each CDR3. D genes are given only for firm matches. Only some rows state a clone size, as once, few, many or a class for expanded clones.

v_gene: TRBV4-2; j_gene: TRBJ2-5; abundance: few; d_gene: .; CDR3aa: CASSQEERSETQYF; CDR3nt: TGTGCCAGCAGCCAAGAAGAGCGCAGCGAGACCCAGTACTTC
v_gene: TRBV30; j_gene: TRBJ1-2; abundance: .; d_gene: TRBD1; CDR3aa: CAWSAPGTAEERYGYTF; CDR3nt: TGTGCCTGGAGTGCCCCCGGGACAGCCGAAGAGCGCTATGGCTACACCTTC
v_gene: TRBV19; j_gene: TRBJ1-1; abundance: .; d_gene: TRBD1; CDR3aa: CASRKTTGGNTEAFF; CDR3nt: TGTGCCAGTAGGAAGACGACAGGGGGGAACACTGAAGCTTTCTTT
v_gene: TRBV15; j_gene: TRBJ1-4; abundance: .; d_gene: .; CDR3aa: CATISGGEKLFF; CDR3nt: TGTGCCACCATATCCGGGGGGGAAAAACTGTTTTTT
v_gene: TRBV4-1; j_gene: TRBJ2-7; abundance: .; d_gene: .; CDR3aa: CASSQDTRVHSEQYF; CDR3nt: TGCGCCAGCAGCCAAGATACTAGAGTCCACTCCGAGCAGTACTTC
v_gene: TRBV6-1; j_gene: TRBJ1-5; abundance: .; d_gene: .; CDR3aa: CASSEAQRAPQHF; CDR3nt: TGTGCCAGCAGTGAAGCGCAAAGAGCTCCCCAGCATTTT
v_gene: TRBV27; j_gene: TRBJ1-1; abundance: .; d_gene: TRBD1; CDR3aa: CASSFDRGRSTEAFF; CDR3nt: TGTGCCAGCAGTTTTGACAGGGGGCGAAGCACTGAAGCTTTCTTT
v_gene: TRBV28; j_gene: TRBJ2-2; abundance: .; d_gene: .; CDR3aa: CASKDSGSTGKLFF; CDR3nt: TGTGCCAGCAAGGACAGCGGTAGCACCGGGAAGCTGTTTTTT
v_gene: TRBV18; j_gene: TRBJ2-2; abundance: .; d_gene: TRBD1; CDR3aa: CASSPTPGQGLTGELFF; CDR3nt: TGTGCCAGCTCACCAACCCCGGGACAGGGTCTCACCGGGGAGCTGTTTTTT
v_gene: TRBV18; j_gene: TRBJ1-5; abundance: .; d_gene: TRBD1; CDR3aa: CASSPNGQVGQPQHF; CDR3nt: TGTGCCAGCTCACCAAATGGACAGGTCGGGCAGCCCCAGCATTTT
v_gene: TRBV9; j_gene: TRBJ2-3; abundance: once; d_gene: TRBD1; CDR3aa: CASSGTGDTDTQYF; CDR3nt: TGTGCCAGCTCCGGGACAGGAGACACAGATACGCAGTATTTT
v_gene: TRBV19; j_gene: TRBJ2-1; abundance: .; d_gene: .; CDR3aa: CASSNKNRNNEQFF; CDR3nt: TGTGCCAGTAGTAACAAGAACAGAAACAATGAGCAGTTCTTC
v_gene: TRBV5-1; j_gene: TRBJ2-5; abundance: .; d_gene: .; CDR3aa: CASSSRRGQETQYF; CDR3nt: TGCGCCAGCAGCTCACGTCGGGGGCAAGAGACCCAGTACTTC
v_gene: TRBV4-1; j_gene: TRBJ2-3; abundance: .; d_gene: .; CDR3aa: CASSQEVIVTDTQYF; CDR3nt: TGCGCCAGCAGCCAAGAGGTAATAGTCACAGATACGCAGTATTTT
v_gene: TRBV27; j_gene: TRBJ2-2; abundance: .; d_gene: .; CDR3aa: CASSLIGGRYTGELFF; CDR3nt: TGTGCCAGCAGTTTAATCGGGGGGCGTTACACCGGGGAGCTGTTTTTT
v_gene: TRBV29-1; j_gene: TRBJ1-1; abundance: .; d_gene: .; CDR3aa: CSVGVRPRGTEAFF; CDR3nt: TGCAGCGTTGGTGTAAGGCCAAGGGGGACTGAAGCTTTCTTT
v_gene: TRBV6-4; j_gene: TRBJ2-3; abundance: few; d_gene: TRBD2; CDR3aa: CASSAYSGSTDTQYF; CDR3nt: TGTGCCAGCAGTGCATATAGCGGGAGCACAGATACGCAGTATTTT
v_gene: TRBV19; j_gene: TRBJ1-2; abundance: .; d_gene: .; CDR3aa: CASSVPTVNYGYTF; CDR3nt: TGTGCCAGTAGTGTTCCGACAGTGAACTATGGCTACACCTTC
v_gene: TRBV18; j_gene: TRBJ2-7; abundance: few; d_gene: TRBD2; CDR3aa: CASSPGASGGPRSYEQYF; CDR3nt: TGTGCCAGCTCACCTGGGGCTAGCGGGGGGCCCCGCTCCTACGAGCAGTACTTC
v_gene: TRBV7-9; j_gene: TRBJ2-1; abundance: .; d_gene: TRBD2; CDR3aa: CASSKPGLAAYNEQFF; CDR3nt: TGTGCCAGCAGCAAACCGGGACTAGCGGCCTACAATGAGCAGTTCTTC
v_gene: TRBV5-4; j_gene: TRBJ1-3; abundance: .; d_gene: .; CDR3aa: CASSPVPGNTIYF; CDR3nt: TGTGCCAGCAGCCCGGTCCCTGGAAACACCATATATTTT
v_gene: TRBV5-6; j_gene: TRBJ2-7; abundance: .; d_gene: .; CDR3aa: CASSFSGSYEQYF; CDR3nt: TGTGCCAGCAGCTTTAGCGGATCCTACGAGCAGTACTTC
v_gene: TRBV4-2; j_gene: TRBJ1-1; abundance: few; d_gene: .; CDR3aa: CASSPREEYTEAFF; CDR3nt: TGTGCCAGCAGTCCCAGAGAGGAGTACACTGAAGCTTTCTTT
v_gene: TRBV28; j_gene: TRBJ1-1; abundance: .; d_gene: .; CDR3aa: CASSLGQFSNTEAFF; CDR3nt: TGTGCCAGCAGCCTAGGACAGTTTTCGAACACTGAAGCTTTCTTT
v_gene: TRBV5-6; j_gene: TRBJ2-3; abundance: .; d_gene: TRBD1; CDR3aa: CASSFTGGKDTQYF; CDR3nt: TGTGCCAGCAGCTTTACAGGGGGCAAAGATACGCAGTATTTT
v_gene: TRBV11-1; j_gene: TRBJ2-3; abundance: few; d_gene: .; CDR3aa: CASSFQGKTDTQYF; CDR3nt: TGTGCCAGCAGCTTCCAGGGAAAGACAGATACGCAGTATTTT
v_gene: TRBV5-1; j_gene: TRBJ1-2; abundance: .; d_gene: .; CDR3aa: CASSLQQNYGYTF; CDR3nt: TGCGCCAGCAGCTTGCAACAGAACTATGGCTACACCTTC
v_gene: TRBV11-2; j_gene: TRBJ2-7; abundance: .; d_gene: .; CDR3aa: CASSPGGRRYPDEQYF; CDR3nt: TGTGCCAGCAGCCCAGGGGGGCGGAGGTACCCGGACGAGCAGTACTTC
v_gene: TRBV2; j_gene: TRBJ2-7; abundance: .; d_gene: .; CDR3aa: CASSVTGSSYEQYF; CDR3nt: TGTGCCAGCAGTGTAACAGGGAGCTCCTACGAGCAGTACTTC
v_gene: TRBV5-4; j_gene: TRBJ1-2; abundance: .; d_gene: TRBD1; CDR3aa: CASLGQGNLGYTF; CDR3nt: TGTGCCAGCTTGGGACAGGGGAATCTTGGCTACACCTTC
v_gene: TRBV5-6; j_gene: TRBJ2-6; abundance: .; d_gene: TRBD1; CDR3aa: CASSSRRGQSSGANVLTF; CDR3nt: TGTGCCAGCAGCTCTCGCAGGGGGCAGAGCTCTGGGGCCAACGTCCTGACTTTC
v_gene: TRBV4-1; j_gene: TRBJ2-7; abundance: few; d_gene: TRBD2; CDR3aa: CASSQDAREGSEQYF; CDR3nt: TGCGCCAGCAGCCAAGATGCACGGGAGGGCTCCGAGCAGTACTTC
v_gene: TRBV6-5; j_gene: TRBJ1-1; abundance: .; d_gene: .; CDR3aa: CASQGTRGNTEAFF; CDR3nt: TGTGCCAGCCAGGGGACCAGGGGGAACACTGAAGCTTTCTTT
v_gene: TRBV7-9; j_gene: TRBJ2-1; abundance: once; d_gene: TRBD2; CDR3aa: CASTAAGASNEQFF; CDR3nt: TGTGCCAGCACGGCAGCGGGAGCCTCCAATGAGCAGTTCTTC
v_gene: TRBV22-1; j_gene: TRBJ2-7; abundance: .; d_gene: .; CDR3aa: CPGSAPSPCEQYF; CDR3nt: TGTCCTGGGAGCGCACCGAGCCCCTGCGAGCAGTACTTC
v_gene: TRBV30; j_gene: TRBJ1-1; abundance: once; d_gene: .; CDR3aa: CAWRTGSGTEAFF; CDR3nt: TGTGCCTGGAGGACAGGTTCTGGGACTGAAGCTTTCTTT
v_gene: TRBV28; j_gene: TRBJ2-5; abundance: .; d_gene: .; CDR3aa: CASSSRAGYQETQYF; CDR3nt: TGTGCCAGCAGTTCCCGGGCGGGGTACCAAGAGACCCAGTACTTC
v_gene: TRBV7-2; j_gene: TRBJ1-5; abundance: .; d_gene: .; CDR3aa: CASSIRVLSNQPQHF; CDR3nt: TGTGCCAGCAGCATACGGGTCCTTAGCAATCAGCCCCAGCATTTT
v_gene: TRBV6-1; j_gene: TRBJ1-2; abundance: once; d_gene: TRBD1; CDR3aa: CASSRQGTGYTF; CDR3nt: TGTGCCAGCAGTCGACAGGGAACTGGCTACACCTTC
v_gene: TRBV21-1; j_gene: TRBJ1-5; abundance: .; d_gene: .; CDR3aa: CASSKTGVSNQPQHF; CDR3nt: TGTGCCAGCAGTAAAACAGGGGTTAGCAATCAGCCCCAGCATTTT
v_gene: TRBV2; j_gene: TRBJ2-2; abundance: .; d_gene: TRBD2; CDR3aa: CASSDGLAGRYTGELFF; CDR3nt: TGTGCCAGCAGTGACGGACTAGCGGGACGGTACACCGGGGAGCTGTTTTTT